Shown below are 5 T cell receptor beta chains from a single sample sequenced in a study of cytomegalovirus exposure and HLA in healthy donors. The PCR was carried out with 60 Vbeta primers and 13 Jbeta primers. Assay: immunoSEQ multiplex PCR; the TCRdb copy retains only in-frame clones and omits some. The data hold some 80,000 clones, with roughly 79% observed a single time. Sequencing was performed on PBMCs. The source of these receptors is a man between 18 and 29 years old in good health and CMV-seropositive.

CDR3 in DNA: TGTGCCAGCGGACTAGCGGGCTCTGAGACCCAGTACTTC. Encoded protein: CASGLAGSETQYF. This rearrangement joins TRBV2 to TRBJ2-5; 11 positions match TRBD2. The CDR3 is 13 residues long. The germline CDR1 and CDR2 sequences are SNHLY and FYNNEI. The J segment lost 5 bases and the V segment lost 8 bases, leaving 4 bases of the junction unmatched. Supplemented by reference TRBV2 and TRBJ2-5, the full variable domain reads EPEVTQTPSHQVTQMGQEVILRCVPISNHLYFYWYRQILGQKVEFLVSFYNNEISEKSEIFDDQFSVERPDGSNFTLKIRSTKLEDSAMYFCASGLAGSETQYFGPGTRLLVL.

CDR3 region: CASSVGSSYEQYF. The CDR3 DNA reads as TGTGCCAGCAGTGTCGGGAGCTCCTACGAGCAGTACTTC. V gene TRBV2 combines with J gene TRBJ2-7; TRBD2 might be the D (6 bases). The CDR3 totals 13 residues. From germline, CDR1 is SNHLY and CDR2 FYNNEI. V shed 4 bases and J shed 0 bases, with 7 bases lying between them.

The table lists this clone with a few counts. The V call is TRBV6-5, the J call TRBJ2-3; 8 nucleotides match TRBD1. The length of the CDR3 is 15 residues. Germline assignment: CDR1 MNHEY and CDR2 SVGAGI. V gave up 0 bases and J gave up 1 base; unmatched junction bases: 0. The CDR3 nucleotides are TGTGCCAGCAGTTACTCGGGACAGGGCACAGATACGCAGTATTTT. This codes for CASSYSGQGTDTQYF.

This clone was detected once. V gene TRBV4-1 combines with J gene TRBJ2-2; TRBD2 aligns across 11 bases. The germline gives CDR1 MGHRA, CDR2 YSYEKL. V lost 0 bases to trimming and J lost 1 base; unmatched junction nucleotides: 1. The CDR3 runs 17 residues. The DNA of the CDR3 is TGCGCCAGCAGCCAAGAAGGGACTAGCGGGAACACCGGGGAGCTGTTTTTT. Translating it yields CASSQEGTSGNTGELFF.

Here the CDR3 reads CASSLGLGGPHNEQFF. For the CDR3, the DNA is TGTGCCAGCAGCCTAGGTTTAGGCGGGCCCCACAATGAGCAGTTCTTC. The V call is TRBV9, the J call TRBJ2-1, with D possibly TRBD2 on 5 matching bases. Germline loops: CDR1 SGDLS, CDR2 YYNGEE. The CDR3 covers 16 residues. V was trimmed by 4 bases and J by 5 bases, leaving 19 bases between them.